A selection of T cell receptor beta chains follows, all from one sample in a study of shared clonotypes between healthy human individuals. Clones were read by immunoSEQ multiplex PCR, and TCRdb kept only the in-frame ones, dropping some. The table records 700,000 or so clones, 72% of them present only once. Sequenced: memory CD4+ T cells sorted from blood. These TCRs come from a woman under 40 in good health. The CDR3 runs from the conserved cysteine through the conserved F or W. A D gene is named only where the DNA matches it firmly. Not every row has a clone size; where given, it reads once, few, many or a size class.

j_call,clone_size,v_call,d_call,cdr3_aa,cdr3_nt
TRBJ1-5,NA,TRBV6-1,NA,CASSIEYSNQPQHF,TGTGCCAGCAGTATAGAATATAGCAATCAGCCCCAGCATTTT
TRBJ2-7,few,TRBV4-1,TRBD2,CASSQVEESGSYEQYF,TGCGCCAGCAGCCAAGTTGAGGAGAGCGGGAGCTACGAGCAGTACTTC
TRBJ1-5,once,TRBV6-5,TRBD1,CASSRQGALGQPQHF,TGTGCCAGCAGTAGACAGGGGGCGTTGGGTCAGCCCCAGCATTTT
TRBJ2-7,NA,TRBV5-4,NA,CASSLGGDLYEQYF,TGTGCCAGCAGCTTGGGCGGGGACCTCTACGAGCAGTACTTC
TRBJ2-5,once,TRBV7-6,TRBD2,CASSFASGGTRQTQYF,TGTGCCAGCAGCTTTGCTAGCGGAGGTACGAGGCAGACCCAGTACTTC
TRBJ1-5,many,TRBV2,NA,CASNLQGSNQPQHF,TGTGCCAGCAATCTCCAGGGATCTAATCAGCCCCAGCATTTT
TRBJ2-1,NA,TRBV5-1,NA,CASSPQETYINEQFF,TGCGCCAGCAGCCCCCAAGAAACCTATATCAATGAGCAGTTCTTC
TRBJ2-7,NA,TRBV27,TRBD2,CASSFRASGRSSYEQYF,TGTGCCAGCAGTTTTAGGGCTAGCGGGAGGTCTTCCTACGAGCAGTACTTC
TRBJ2-2,NA,TRBV25-1,TRBD2,CASSELGREGTGELFF,TGTGCCAGCAGTGAATTGGGCAGGGAGGGCACCGGGGAGCTGTTTTTT
TRBJ2-7,NA,TRBV5-5,TRBD1,CASSTWTGNEQYF,TGTGCCAGCAGCACGTGGACAGGGAACGAGCAGTACTTC
TRBJ2-1,NA,TRBV6-6,NA,CASRRTGTLGGNEQFF,TGTGCCAGCAGAAGAACCGGGACCCTAGGAGGCAATGAGCAGTTCTTC
TRBJ2-3,NA,TRBV28,NA,CASTLIWGRSTDTQYF,TGTGCCAGCACCTTAATCTGGGGTCGTAGCACAGATACGCAGTATTTT
TRBJ2-4,NA,TRBV11-3,NA,CASSSGQGNIQYF,TGTGCCAGCAGCTCCGGTCAAGGAAACATTCAGTACTTC
TRBJ2-1,once,TRBV30,TRBD2,CAWRTSGRAHNEQFF,TGTGCCTGGAGGACTAGCGGGAGGGCCCACAATGAGCAGTTCTTC
TRBJ2-7,NA,TRBV14,TRBD1,CASSLTGTGNYEQYF,TGTGCCAGCAGCCTGACCGGGACAGGGAATTACGAGCAGTACTTC
TRBJ1-4,NA,TRBV15,NA,CATSRGLAATNEKLFF,TGTGCCACCAGCAGAGGGTTGGCCGCAACTAATGAAAAACTGTTTTTT
TRBJ2-7,once,TRBV27,NA,CASSLTWWSYEQYF,TGTGCCAGCAGTTTGACTTGGTGGTCCTACGAGCAGTACTTC
TRBJ2-7,few,TRBV30,NA,CAWSAPVYEQYF,TGTGCCTGGAGTGCTCCAGTCTACGAGCAGTACTTC
TRBJ2-1,NA,TRBV19,TRBD2,CASRSPLAGGQGEQFF,TGTGCCAGTAGATCCCCACTAGCGGGAGGGCAGGGTGAGCAGTTCTTC
TRBJ1-2,NA,TRBV5-6,NA,CASSGASGSWGYTF,TGTGCCAGCAGCGGGGCGTCAGGTTCCTGGGGCTACACCTTC
TRBJ2-1,NA,TRBV15,TRBD1,CATSDPGTAYNEQFF,TGTGCCACCAGCGACCCCGGGACAGCCTACAATGAGCAGTTCTTC
TRBJ2-7,NA,TRBV5-1,TRBD2,CASQRREGSYEQYF,TGCGCCAGCCAGAGAAGGGAGGGCTCCTACGAGCAGTACTTC
TRBJ1-2,NA,TRBV28,TRBD1,CASRVRRTGGNYGYTF,TGTGCCAGCAGGGTGCGAAGGACAGGGGGCAACTATGGCTACACCTTC
TRBJ2-1,once,TRBV7-9,NA,CASSSGSGVYNEQFF,TGTGCCAGCAGCTCAGGGTCGGGGGTGTACAATGAGCAGTTCTTC
TRBJ1-3,NA,TRBV28,NA,CASSQQGSGNTIYF,TGTGCCAGCAGTCAACAGGGATCTGGAAACACCATATATTTT
TRBJ1-2,NA,TRBV27,NA,CASSGWGSRYGYTF,TGTGCCAGCTCCGGGTGGGGGTCACGGTATGGCTACACCTTC
TRBJ2-2,NA,TRBV10-1,NA,CASSDNGVSGELFF,TGCGCCAGCAGTGATAACGGGGTCTCCGGGGAGCTGTTTTTT
TRBJ2-7,NA,TRBV6-6,NA,CASSSSGPKGEQYF,TGTGCCAGCAGTTCCTCCGGGCCGAAAGGGGAGCAGTACTTC
TRBJ1-5,once,TRBV2,NA,CASTRSVANQPQHF,TGTGCCAGCACCAGGTCCGTCGCCAATCAGCCCCAGCATTTT
TRBJ2-2,NA,TRBV5-1,NA,CASSLAPGSTTGELFF,TGCGCCAGCAGCTTGGCCCCGGGCTCCACCACCGGGGAGCTGTTTTTT
TRBJ2-5,many,TRBV19,TRBD2,CASSMGLAGAGETQYF,TGTGCCAGTAGTATGGGACTAGCGGGAGCGGGGGAGACCCAGTACTTC
TRBJ2-7,once,TRBV7-6,NA,CASSLGARGSIEQYF,TGTGCCAGCAGCTTAGGGGCCAGGGGTTCTATCGAGCAGTACTTC
TRBJ1-4,NA,TRBV18,TRBD1,CASSGTGGLSNEKLFF,TGTGCCAGCTCCGGGACAGGGGGCTTGTCTAATGAAAAACTGTTTTTT
TRBJ1-2,NA,TRBV28,TRBD1,CASKEGQGAQGYTF,TGTGCCAGCAAGGAGGGACAGGGGGCTCAGGGCTACACCTTC
TRBJ2-7,few,TRBV6-5,TRBD1,CASSYSGQGYEQYF,TGTGCCAGCAGTTACTCGGGACAGGGTTACGAGCAGTACTTC
TRBJ2-7,NA,TRBV2,NA,CASSDRQSTIYEQYF,TGTGCCAGCAGTGATAGACAGAGTACCATCTACGAGCAGTACTTC
TRBJ2-4,NA,TRBV28,TRBD1,CASSFRDRVKNIQYF,TGTGCCAGCAGTTTCCGGGACAGGGTGAAAAACATTCAGTACTTC
TRBJ1-5,NA,TRBV30,NA,CAWSVAAMDQPQHF,TGTGCCTGGAGTGTTGCTGCGATGGATCAGCCCCAGCATTTT
TRBJ1-1,NA,TRBV29-1,NA,CSVVKGQNTEAFF,TGCAGCGTTGTGAAGGGGCAGAACACTGAAGCTTTCTTT
TRBJ1-1,many,TRBV10-2,NA,CASSEPGMNTEAFF,TGCGCCAGCAGTGAGCCAGGAATGAACACTGAAGCTTTCTTT
TRBJ1-4,NA,TRBV2,TRBD1,CASSSTGSNEKLFF,TGTGCCAGCAGTTCGACAGGGAGTAATGAAAAACTGTTTTTT
TRBJ2-7,NA,TRBV2,NA,CASSARGPYEQYF,TGTGCCAGCAGCGCAAGGGGTCCCTACGAGCAGTACTTC
TRBJ2-3,NA,TRBV18,TRBD1,CASSARQGATGGRSTDTQYF,TGTGCCAGCTCAGCTAGACAGGGGGCCACGGGAGGCCGGAGCACAGATACGCAGTATTTT
TRBJ2-1,NA,TRBV5-1,NA,CASSFQGSRRNADNEQFF,TGCGCCAGCAGCTTCCAGGGCTCTAGGCGTAATGCGGACAATGAGCAGTTCTTC
TRBJ1-1,NA,TRBV28,NA,CASKDRDTEAFF,TGTGCCAGCAAAGACCGGGACACTGAAGCTTTCTTT